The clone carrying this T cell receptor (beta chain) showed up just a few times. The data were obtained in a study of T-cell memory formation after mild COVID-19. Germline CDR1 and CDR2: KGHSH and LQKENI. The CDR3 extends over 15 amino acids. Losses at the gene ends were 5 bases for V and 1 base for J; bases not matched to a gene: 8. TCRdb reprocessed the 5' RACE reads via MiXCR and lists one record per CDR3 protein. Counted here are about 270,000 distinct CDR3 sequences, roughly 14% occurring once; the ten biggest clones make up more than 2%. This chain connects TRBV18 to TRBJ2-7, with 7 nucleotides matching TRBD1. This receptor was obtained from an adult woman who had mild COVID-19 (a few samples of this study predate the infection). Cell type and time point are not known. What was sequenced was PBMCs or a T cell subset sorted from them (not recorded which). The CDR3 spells CASSRLQGPSYEQYF. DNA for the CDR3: TGTGCCAGCTCAAGATTACAGGGGCCTTCCTACGAGCAGTACTTC.